The rows below give T cell receptor beta chains drawn from one sample of a study of blood T cell repertoires in COVID-19. The assay was immunoSEQ multiplex PCR, and TCRdb's table has in-frame clones only and misses some. The data show about 63,000 clones, with roughly 80% seen just once and 3.5% to 4% held by the top ten. Source material: PBMCs or T cells enriched from blood (not recorded which). The origin of the receptors is a woman between 40 and 50 years old with acute COVID-19. CDR3s include the opening cysteine and the closing phenylalanine or tryptophan. A D gene is named only where the DNA matches it firmly. Clone size is shown for a subset of rows, as once, few, many or a class of expanded clone.

j_call v_call clone_size d_call cdr3_nt cdr3_aa
TRBJ2-1 TRBV3-1/TRBV3-2 NA NA TGTGCCAGCAGCCAAGTGCGGGGTCACAATGAGCAGTTCTTC CASSQVRGHNEQFF
TRBJ2-3 TRBV6-5 once TRBD2 TGTGCCAGCAGTCTAGCGGGGGGTAGCACAGATACGCAGTATTTT CASSLAGGSTDTQYF
TRBJ2-1 TRBV7-9 NA TRBD2 TGTGCCAGCTCCGGGGGGGAGCAGTTCTTC CASSGGEQFF
TRBJ1-1 TRBV11-2 NA NA TGTGCCAGCAGATCCGACGGCTCAGGAGGCACTGAAGCTTTCTTT CASRSDGSGGTEAFF
TRBJ2-2 TRBV7-8 NA NA TGTGCCAGCAGCTTAGGGGGAGCCAGGGAGCTGTTTTTT CASSLGGARELFF
TRBJ2-5 TRBV29-1 NA NA TGCAGCGCCAGGAAGGGGAACGGAATCCTCCAAGAGACCCAGTACTTC CSARKGNGILQETQYF
TRBJ2-5 TRBV6-5 NA TRBD1 TGTGCCAGCCCCCGACAGGGGGCGGACGGGATCCAGTACTTC CASPRQGADGIQYF
TRBJ2-5 TRBV13 NA NA TGTGCCAGCAGCTTAGGCCTCGGGTTGACGTCCCAAGAGACCCAGTACTTC CASSLGLGLTSQETQYF
TRBJ1-2 TRBV28 NA NA TGTGCCAGCAGTTTAGGAGGGGCTGGAAAGGGCTACACCTTC CASSLGGAGKGYTF
TRBJ1-6 TRBV9 once NA TGTGCCAGCAGCGCGCAGGGATCACCCCTCCACTTT CASSAQGSPLHF
TRBJ1-3 TRBV6-2/TRBV6-3 NA TRBD1 TGTGCCAGCAGCTTACAGGGGGAGAGAAACACCATATATTTT CASSLQGERNTIYF
TRBJ2-3 TRBV27 NA NA TGTGCCAGCAGTTTATCCCATTACGGTACGCAGTATTTT CASSLSHYGTQYF
TRBJ2-1 TRBV7-9 NA TRBD1 TGTGCCAGCAGCTTTCTCCGCCGGGACAGGGGGACCAATGAGCAGTTCTTC CASSFLRRDRGTNEQFF
TRBJ2-1 TRBV28 NA TRBD2 TGTGCCAGCAGTTTATTTGCGGGAGGGCCGGGGGCTGAGCAGTTCTTC CASSLFAGGPGAEQFF
TRBJ2-5 TRBV11-2 NA NA TGTGCCAGCAGCCCTCACAAGGAGACCCAGTACTTC CASSPHKETQYF
TRBJ2-3 TRBV9 NA TRBD2 TGTGCCAGCAGCGACCGACTAGCGGAGAGCACAGATACGCAGTATTTT CASSDRLAESTDTQYF
TRBJ1-2 TRBV27 NA TRBD1 TGTGCCAGCAGAGAACCGGGACAGAGTAACTATGGCTACACCTTC CASREPGQSNYGYTF
TRBJ1-6 TRBV6-5 NA TRBD1 TGTGCCAGCAGTCAACAGGGGTATAATTCACCCCTCCACTTT CASSQQGYNSPLHF
TRBJ2-3 TRBV11-3 NA NA TGTGCCAGCAGCGAGGGAACTCTAGCGTCAGATACGCAGTATTTT CASSEGTLASDTQYF
TRBJ2-1 TRBV15 NA NA TGTGCCACCGGTGACAGACTCTACAATGAGCAGTTCTTC CATGDRLYNEQFF
TRBJ2-1 TRBV5-6 NA NA TGTGCCAGCAGCTTGCCAGGGGCAATTGAGCAGTTCTTC CASSLPGAIEQFF
TRBJ1-5 TRBV7-2 few NA TGTGCCAGCAGCTCCGCCGGAGGGGTACGAGGTGGTCAGCCCCAGCATTTT CASSSAGGVRGGQPQHF
TRBJ2-7 TRBV28 NA TRBD2 TGTGCCAGCACATCTCCGGGGGGGGAGCAGTACTTC CASTSPGGEQYF
TRBJ1-2 TRBV5-5 NA TRBD1 TGTGCCAGCAGCTCGACAGGGAACGCTCCTAACTATGGCTACACCTTC CASSSTGNAPNYGYTF
TRBJ2-7 TRBV2 NA TRBD2 TGTGCCAGCAGTGAGGGGCCGGTACTAGCGGGGCTCTCCTACGAGCAGTACTTC CASSEGPVLAGLSYEQYF
TRBJ1-2 TRBV6-5 NA NA TGTGCCAGCAGTCCGCTGACAGGCCCCTCTCATGGCTACACCTTC CASSPLTGPSHGYTF
TRBJ2-1 TRBV6-2/TRBV6-3 few TRBD2 TGTGCCAGCAGTTACCATAGCGGGAGGGCCTTGTATGAGCAGTTCTTC CASSYHSGRALYEQFF
TRBJ2-3 TRBV2 few NA TGTGCCAGCAGGCGCGTGGCAGATACGCAGTATTTT CASRRVADTQYF
TRBJ2-5 TRBV19 once NA TGTGCCAGTAGTATTGGTCGCGGCGGAGCCGGACAGCTAGAGACCCAGTACTTC CASSIGRGGAGQLETQYF
TRBJ1-3 TRBV19 few NA TGTGCCAGTAGTCGTCGACAGGATTACTCTGGAAACACCATATATTTT CASSRRQDYSGNTIYF
TRBJ2-2 TRBV11-3 NA NA TGTGCCAGCAGCCTACCGGGAGCGAAGAACACCGGGGAGCTGTTTTTT CASSLPGAKNTGELFF
TRBJ1-5 TRBV6-4 NA NA TGTGCCAGCAGTGAGGGGGCCGGTCAGCCCCAGCATTTT CASSEGAGQPQHF
TRBJ1-5 TRBV19 once NA TGTGCCAGTAGTATAGTTGTAAGAGATCAGCCCCAGCATTTT CASSIVVRDQPQHF
TRBJ2-6 TRBV5-6 NA TRBD1 TGTGCCAGCAGCTTGAACAGGGGGCCCTCTGGGGCCAACGTCCTGACTTTC CASSLNRGPSGANVLTF
TRBJ1-5 TRBV28 NA NA TGTGCCAGCACCGTGGACGCGGGGGGGGGAAATCAGCCCCAGCATTTT CASTVDAGGGNQPQHF
TRBJ2-1 TRBV6-5 NA TRBD2 TGTGCCAGCGGAGCGGGGGGGACCTACAATGAGCAGTTCTTC CASGAGGTYNEQFF
TRBJ2-3 TRBV20-1 NA NA TGCAGTGCTAAAGTCCTGGCTACGCAGTATTTT CSAKVLATQYF
TRBJ1-4 TRBV6-1 NA NA TGTGCCAGCAGTGAAGTGAGGTTCGGCGGGGCCGCTGAAAAACTGTTTTTT CASSEVRFGGAAEKLFF
TRBJ2-5 TRBV7-2 NA TRBD1 TGTGCCAGCAGACTTACAGGGGGTCAAGAGACCCAGTACTTC CASRLTGGQETQYF
TRBJ2-7 TRBV18 once TRBD1 TGTGCCAGCTCACTTATTCCCGGGACAGGTTCCTACGAGCAGTACTTC CASSLIPGTGSYEQYF
TRBJ2-7 TRBV28 NA NA TGTGCCAGCAGTGGGACACCAAGGTTCGAGCAGTACTTC CASSGTPRFEQYF
TRBJ2-1 TRBV10-3 NA NA TGTGCCATCAGTGAGTCCCGGAGAAATGAGCAGTTCTTC CAISESRRNEQFF
TRBJ2-2 TRBV13 NA NA TGTGCCAGCAGCCCCTATCCCGGGGAGCTGTTTTTT CASSPYPGELFF
TRBJ1-1 TRBV6-1 NA NA TGTGCCAGCGGAATGCGACAGACAAACACTGAAGCTTTCTTT CASGMRQTNTEAFF
TRBJ2-7 TRBV21-1 NA NA TGTGCCAGCAGCAAGGGACATCCCTACGAGCAGTACTTC CASSKGHPYEQYF
TRBJ1-2 TRBV5-6 NA TRBD1 TGTGCCAGCAGCCAGGGGACAGCGTATGGCTACACCTTC CASSQGTAYGYTF
TRBJ2-7 TRBV5-6 NA TRBD2 TGTGCCAGCAGTATGAGCGGGAGGTTCTACGAGCAGTACTTC CASSMSGRFYEQYF
TRBJ2-1 TRBV15 NA NA TGTGCCACCAGCAGAGATTTATCGGGGTTGAATGAGCAGTTCTTC CATSRDLSGLNEQFF
TRBJ2-5 TRBV27 NA NA TGTGCCAGCAGTTCCGCAGGGGTTCCGGAGACCCAGTACTTC CASSSAGVPETQYF
TRBJ1-3 TRBV28 NA NA TGTGCCAGCAGCGCTCGAGGGTCTTACTCTGGAAACACCATATATTTT CASSARGSYSGNTIYF
TRBJ2-5 TRBV28 NA NA TGTGCCAGCAGTTTAGGCGGGACCCAGTACTTC CASSLGGTQYF
TRBJ2-6 TRBV9 NA TRBD1 TGTGCCAGCAGCGGGGACAGGGTCTCTGGGGCCAACGTCCTGACTTTC CASSGDRVSGANVLTF
TRBJ1-2 TRBV24-1 NA NA TGTGCCACCAGTGGCAGGCCTCTTTGGGGCTACACCTTC CATSGRPLWGYTF